Below are 14 T cell receptor beta chains sequenced from a single sample in a study of control samples from healthy donors and cancer patients. This table comes from immunoSEQ multiplex PCR, and its TCRdb copy is limited to in-frame clones, with some not included. Of some 130,000 clones listed, about nine tenths were seen once; the top ten hold around 5.4%. The sequencing input was blood. These receptors came from a young man in good health.

The chain is built from TRBV29-1 and TRBJ2-1; TRBD1 matches at 8 bases. With V trimmed by 3 bases and J by 2 bases, 3 bases remained unmatched. The germline CDR1 and CDR2 sequences are SQVTM and ANQGSEA. The CDR3 runs to 14 residues. The CDR3 protein is CSVERDRPYNEQFF. The CDR3 DNA follows: TGCAGCGTTGAGAGGGACAGGCCCTACAATGAGCAGTTCTTC.

This chain joins TRBV11-3 and TRBJ2-1, with TRBD1 as a possible D gene (5 bases). The CDR3 consists of 14 residues. Trimming took off 0 bases at V and 8 bases at J, with 11 bases between the two ends. Germline lookup yields CDR1 SGHNT and CDR2 YENEEA. As DNA, the CDR3 is TGTGCCAGCAGCTTAGATCGGCAGGGTCATGAGCAGTTCTTC. It encodes CASSLDRQGHEQFF. Based on the CDR3 plus reference TRBV11-3 and TRBJ2-1, the full variable domain is EAGVVQSPRYKIIEKKQPVAFWCNPISGHNTLYWYLQNLGQGPELLIRYENEEAVDDSQLPKDRFSAERLKGVDSTLKIQPAELGDSAVYLCASSLDRQGHEQFFGPGTRLTVL.

The genes are TRBV10-3 and TRBJ1-1, with a possible D match to TRBD1 (5 bases). V dropped 4 bases and J dropped 1 base, with 10 bases sitting between them. In germline, CDR1 is ENHRY, CDR2 SYGVKD. The CDR3 loop spans 14 amino acids. CDR3 sequence reads: CAISGWGRNTEAFF. CDR3 sequence (DNA): TGTGCCATCAGTGGCTGGGGGAGGAACACTGAAGCTTTCTTT.

The chain recombines TRBV27 with TRBJ2-7; possible D gene TRBD1, 10 bases. The CDR3 runs to 16 residues. Trimming pared 3 bases from V and 7 bases from J, leaving 22 bases between. The germline gives CDR1 MNHEY, CDR2 SMNVEV (reference sequence). The CDR3 sequence is CASSFSSGTGVKEQYF. The CDR3 DNA sequence: TGTGCCAGCAGTTTTTCTAGCGGGACAGGGGTTAAAGAGCAGTACTTC.

CDR3 nucleotides: TGTGCCAGCAGCCCCGACGGAGGACGGACAGATACGCAGTATTTT. Encoded protein: CASSPDGGRTDTQYF. The rearrangement uses TRBV9 and TRBJ2-3, with D possibly TRBD2 on 5 matching bases. The germline V gene has CDR1 SGDLS and CDR2 YYNGEE. This CDR3 is built from 15 residues. V gave up 4 bases and J gave up 3 bases, with 15 bases separating them.

The CDR3 DNA is TGTGCCAGCAGCGTAGGGTTTGACAACTCCTACGAGCAGTACTTC. Protein sequence: CASSVGFDNSYEQYF. The chain employs TRBV9 and TRBJ2-7; D remains ambiguous. Germline-derived CDR1 and CDR2 are SGDLS and YYNGEE. CDR3 length: 15 amino acids. The germline V and J ends were trimmed by 0 bases and 0 bases, with 10 bases remaining between them.

J is TRBJ2-3 and V is TRBV4-1; D uncertain. The CDR3 is 13 amino acids. The V gene lost 1 base and the J gene lost 3 bases, with 5 bases spanning the gap. Germline values: CDR1 MGHRA, CDR2 YSYEKL. This chain's CDR3 is CASSQVGTDTQYF. CDR3 nucleotide sequence: TGCGCCAGCAGCCAAGTCGGTACAGATACGCAGTATTTT.

The CDR3 loop reads CASSPRTSWSSYNEQFF. CDR3 in DNA: TGTGCCAGCAGCCCACGGACTAGCTGGAGCTCCTACAATGAGCAGTTCTTC. The chain employs TRBV9 and TRBJ2-1; 8 bases are a match to TRBD2. The germline gives CDR1 SGDLS, CDR2 YYNGEE. There are 17 residues in the CDR3. V gave up 4 bases and J gave up 0 bases; unmatched junction bases: 9.

This clone showed up just a few times. The chain carries TRBV3-1 (or the pseudogene TRBV3-2) and TRBJ2-7, with 7 bases lining up with TRBD2. The germline V gene encodes CDR1 LGHDT and CDR2 YNNKEL (reference sequence). V trimming: 5 bases; J trimming: 3 bases; junction bases outside the gene matches: 4. CDR3 length: 13 amino acids. For the CDR3, the DNA is TGTGCCAGCAGCACCAGCGGGGTCTACGAGCAGTACTTC. It is translated as CASSTSGVYEQYF.

The chain employs TRBV29-1 and TRBJ2-3, with 9 bases matching TRBD2. CDR1 is SQVTM and CDR2 is ANQGSEA in the germline V gene. The V segment lost 2 bases and the J segment 2 bases; nucleotides outside the gene matches: 2. This CDR3 is 14 amino acids long. CDR3 region: CSVEPSGATDTQYF. CDR3 nucleotides: TGCAGCGTTGAACCTAGCGGGGCCACAGATACGCAGTATTTT.

The chain links TRBV7-9 to TRBJ2-7; 11 bases map to TRBD1. The trim removed 1 base at V and 2 bases at J, leaving 4 bases unmatched. This CDR3 comprises 16 residues. The germline V gene encodes CDR1 SEHNR and CDR2 FQNEAQ (reference sequence). The CDR3 bases are TGTGCCAGCAGCTTAGTCGGGGGACAGGGGGCCTACGAGCAGTACTTC. Its translation is CASSLVGGQGAYEQYF. Together with reference TRBV7-9 and TRBJ2-7, the CDR3 gives the full variable domain: DTGVSQNPRHKITKRGQNVTFRCDPISEHNRLYWYRQTLGQGPEFLTYFQNEAQLEKSRLLSDRFSAERPKGSFSTLEIQRTEQGDSAMYLCASSLVGGQGAYEQYFGPGTRLTVT.

This clone is a singleton in its sample. The rearrangement links TRBV7-9 to TRBJ1-2; D unclear. CDR1 is SEHNR, CDR2 FQNEAQ, per germline (reference sequence). V lost 4 bases, J lost 6 bases, and 9 bases lay in between. The CDR3 sequence is 12 residues long. The CDR3 DNA reads as TGTGCCAGCAGCTATAGAGAGGATGGCTACACCTTC. Translation gives CASSYREDGYTF. The full variable domain, completed using reference TRBV7-9 and TRBJ1-2, is DTGVSQNPRHKITKRGQNVTFRCDPISEHNRLYWYRQTLGQGPEFLTYFQNEAQLEKSRLLSDRFSAERPKGSFSTLEIQRTEQGDSAMYLCASSYREDGYTFGSGTRLTVV.

This sequence joins TRBV2 and TRBJ1-6; the D is unclear. Germline CDR1 and CDR2: SNHLY and FYNNEI. This CDR3 is 12 amino acids long. V dropped 8 bases and J dropped 5 bases, with 7 bases sitting between them. This CDR3 is CASFIDNSPLHF. Here the CDR3 DNA reads TGTGCCAGCTTCATAGATAATTCACCCCTCCACTTT.

The count of this clone is one. This rearrangement joins TRBV5-1 to TRBJ2-3; tentative D call: TRBD2 (7 bases). Looked up from germline, CDR1 is SGHRS and CDR2 is YFSETQ. The V gene lost 4 bases and the J gene lost 1 base, with 13 bases spanning the gap. CDR3 length equals 15 residues. The DNA for the CDR3 is TGCGCCAGCAGCCTTGCGGGGGCGGGCACAGATACGCAGTATTTT. It specifies CASSLAGAGTDTQYF.